This is a list of T cell receptor beta chains from one sample in a study of graft-versus-host responses after intestinal transplantation. The table came from immunoSEQ multiplex PCR; TCRdb's copy has only in-frame clones and leaves some out. The table records over 80,000 clones, roughly 91% of them present only once. These receptors' antigens are unknown. The sample in question was unstimulated CD4+ T cells sorted from spleen or lymph node cells, obtained before transplant. The source is a human donor who was the organ donor for an intestinal transplant. Each CDR3 is given with its conserved first and last residue. The D gene is left open where the match is weak. Clone size, where shown, is once, few, many, or a class for clones that have expanded.

cdr3_nt cdr3_aa clone_size j_call v_call d_call
TGTGCCAGCAGCCAAGAGTTGATCAGCACTGAAGCTTTCTTT CASSQELISTEAFF . TRBJ1-1 TRBV4-2 .
TGTGCCAGTAGTCATCAGCGGGGCGGCGATGAGCAGTTCTTC CASSHQRGGDEQFF once TRBJ2-1 TRBV19 TRBD2
TGTGCCTGGAGTGTTAGCTTTTCTGGAAACACCATATATTTT CAWSVSFSGNTIYF . TRBJ1-3 TRBV30 .
TGTGCCAGTAGTATGTTAGGGACTAGCGGGGGACAAGAGACCCAGTACTTC CASSMLGTSGGQETQYF . TRBJ2-5 TRBV19 TRBD2
TGTGCCAGCAGCCAGGGGCCAGGGAACTATGGCTACACCTTC CASSQGPGNYGYTF . TRBJ1-2 TRBV7-2 .
TGCGCCAGCAGCCCACAGGGTTTGTCTGAAAAACTGTTTTTT CASSPQGLSEKLFF . TRBJ1-4 TRBV4-3 .
TGTGCCAGCGCCCCGGTACCGGGACTAGGCTACAATGAGCAGTTCTTC CASAPVPGLGYNEQFF . TRBJ2-1 TRBV9 TRBD2
TGTGCCAGCAGCTCGCGGGGCACAGATACGCAGTATTTT CASSSRGTDTQYF . TRBJ2-3 TRBV11-2 .
TGTGCCAGCAGCCCCGAGGGGGCGGGAAGCTATGGCTACACCTTC CASSPEGAGSYGYTF . TRBJ1-2 TRBV7-9 TRBD1
TGCGCCAGCAGCCAAGTTCGGGACAGCGGAAACACCATATATTTT CASSQVRDSGNTIYF few TRBJ1-3 TRBV4-3 TRBD1
TGTGCCAGCAGTTTGCCTAGCGGGGGGATTGTAGATACGCAGTATTTT CASSLPSGGIVDTQYF . TRBJ2-3 TRBV27 TRBD2
TGTGCCAGCAGGGCCCACAGAACGCAGTACTTC CASRAHRTQYF . TRBJ2-7 TRBV6-5 .
TGTGCCAGCATGTACAGTCTTTTCAATCAGCCCCAGCATTTT CASMYSLFNQPQHF . TRBJ1-5 TRBV6-1 .
TGTGCCAGCAGTTACTCGGGGCGGAAACTGTTTTTT CASSYSGRKLFF few TRBJ1-4 TRBV6-5 .
TGTGCCTGGAGTGTACCCGGGAAACTACCCTTCAGCTCTGGAAACACCATATATTTT CAWSVPGKLPFSSGNTIYF . TRBJ1-3 TRBV30 .
TGTGCCAGCAGCCCGGGGACTAGCGGCCCCTACGAGCAGTACTTC CASSPGTSGPYEQYF . TRBJ2-7 TRBV9 TRBD2
TGTGCCAGCAGCTTTCCGGCGGGGGGCGGGTCAGATACGCAGTATTTT CASSFPAGGGSDTQYF once TRBJ2-3 TRBV13 TRBD2
TGTGCCAGCAGCTTAGTACAGGGCCCTTACGAGCAGTACTTC CASSLVQGPYEQYF . TRBJ2-7 TRBV7-2 .
TGTGCCAGCGCTCCGGGACAGGGGTTTTTCACTGAAGCTTTCTTT CASAPGQGFFTEAFF . TRBJ1-1 TRBV25-1 TRBD1
TGTGCCAGCAGCTTTAGGGGGCTGTCGAGCTCCTACGAGCAGTACTTC CASSFRGLSSSYEQYF . TRBJ2-7 TRBV5-6 TRBD1
TGTGCCACGCAAAGGGTGCGGGGGGAGGGCAATGAGCAGTTCTTC CATQRVRGEGNEQFF . TRBJ2-1 TRBV2 TRBD2
TGTGCCAGCAGCTCCCACCGGGACTTTAGGCGGAATGAGCAGTTCTTC CASSSHRDFRRNEQFF . TRBJ2-1 TRBV7-2 .
TGTGCCAGTAGTATCGGTTTGTTGGCGGGGGGCCACCAAGAGACCCAGTACTTC CASSIGLLAGGHQETQYF . TRBJ2-5 TRBV19 TRBD2
TGTGCCAGTAGTATTTTGGGGGGAGGTCAGCCCCAGCATTTT CASSILGGGQPQHF . TRBJ1-5 TRBV19 .
TGCGCCAGCAGCTTGGCCGGGGGGGCGAATGAGCAGTTCTTC CASSLAGGANEQFF . TRBJ2-1 TRBV5-1 TRBD2
TGTGCCAGCAGCTTAAGGGTAGCGGGGGACGAGCAGTACTTC CASSLRVAGDEQYF . TRBJ2-7 TRBV7-6 TRBD2
TGCGCCAGCAGCCAAGAAGATCGGGTATTTAATGAAAAACTGTTTTTT CASSQEDRVFNEKLFF . TRBJ1-4 TRBV4-3 .
TGTGCCAGCAGCGTAGAAAGACTAGCTCCCGGGGAGCTGTTTTTT CASSVERLAPGELFF . TRBJ2-2 TRBV9 TRBD2
TGTGCCAGCAGCGTTATGGAGCTTGCAGGGGGCGAACAGTACTTC CASSVMELAGGEQYF . TRBJ2-7 TRBV7-8 TRBD1
TGTGCCAGTAGTCTAGCCAGACAGGGGCACGGGGAGCTGTTTTTT CASSLARQGHGELFF . TRBJ2-2 TRBV19 TRBD1
TGCGCCAGCAGCCAAGCACTTACCCTAGCGACCGGGGAGCTGTTTTTT CASSQALTLATGELFF . TRBJ2-2 TRBV4-3 .
TGTGCCACCAGCAGATCCAGGGGGAACACTGAAGCTTTCTTT CATSRSRGNTEAFF . TRBJ1-1 TRBV15 .
TGTGCCATCAGTGATGGAGGGACAGAACTTTTCTCTGGAAACACCATATATTTT CAISDGGTELFSGNTIYF . TRBJ1-3 TRBV10-3 TRBD1
TGTGCCAGCAGCGCAGGGGAAACTGAAGCTTTCTTT CASSAGETEAFF . TRBJ1-1 TRBV5-4 .
TGCGCCAGCAGCCAACCAGGACTAGCGGGGGATGCCCTCGAGCAGTACTTC CASSQPGLAGDALEQYF . TRBJ2-7 TRBV4-1 TRBD2
TGCGCCAGCAGCCGTACACAGAACACTGAAGCTTTCTTT CASSRTQNTEAFF . TRBJ1-1 TRBV4-1 .
TGTGCCAGCACCCTAGGGGATAGCTATGGCTACACCTTC CASTLGDSYGYTF . TRBJ1-2 TRBV7-9 .
TGCGCCAGCAGCCCGGGACAGGGGCACAATCAGCCCCAGCATTTT CASSPGQGHNQPQHF . TRBJ1-5 TRBV5-1 TRBD1
TGCGCCAGCAGCTTAGGAACAGGGGTCTACGAGCAGTACTTC CASSLGTGVYEQYF . TRBJ2-7 TRBV5-1 TRBD1
TGTGCCAGCAGCTTAACGACCGACAGGGATGGAAACACCATATATTTT CASSLTTDRDGNTIYF . TRBJ1-3 TRBV7-9 TRBD1
TGTGCCTGGAGTTCCCTTTTGTGGGGAGCTAACTATGGCTACACCTTC CAWSSLLWGANYGYTF once TRBJ1-2 TRBV30 .
TGTGCCAGTAGTATGGAGGACAGCCAGTACTTC CASSMEDSQYF few TRBJ2-7 TRBV19 .
TGCAGCGTTGATTCCGAGGGTGGCACTGAAGCTTTCTTT CSVDSEGGTEAFF . TRBJ1-1 TRBV29-1 .
TGCGCCAGCAGCTTGACAGGGAACACTGAAGCTTTCTTT CASSLTGNTEAFF . TRBJ1-1 TRBV5-1 .
TGTGCCAGAAGGGGTAAGGACCCCGGATCGATTCGAGAAAAACTGTTTTTT CARRGKDPGSIREKLFF once TRBJ1-4 TRBV2 .
TGTGCCAGCAGCTTTAATGTAGGGAGGGGGCAGTTCTTC CASSFNVGRGQFF . TRBJ2-1 TRBV11-1 TRBD2
TGTGCCACCATCTACTCTAGCGGGGGCTACGAGCAGTACTTC CATIYSSGGYEQYF . TRBJ2-7 TRBV6-5 TRBD2
TGTGCCAGCAGCGTAGTCGGGACAGTCCAAGAGACCCAGTACTTC CASSVVGTVQETQYF . TRBJ2-5 TRBV9 TRBD1
TGTGCCAGCAGCTTACTGACTGAAGCTTTCTTT CASSLLTEAFF . TRBJ1-1 TRBV7-9 .
TGTGCCAGCAATGGGGCCGCGCCCCAGCATTTT CASNGAAPQHF . TRBJ1-5 TRBV6-1 .
TGCGCCAGCAGCCAAGTCGGTACAGGATTGGACACTGAAGCTTTCTTT CASSQVGTGLDTEAFF . TRBJ1-1 TRBV4-1 .
TGTGCCAGCAGCCCGACTAGCGGGGGGGCATATGAGCAGTTCTTC CASSPTSGGAYEQFF . TRBJ2-1 TRBV11-2 TRBD2
TGTGCCATCAGTCCCAGCGGGGGGGCCGTCTACGAGCAGTACTTC CAISPSGGAVYEQYF . TRBJ2-7 TRBV10-3 TRBD2
TGTGCCAGCAGTTATACTAGCCAAGAGACCCAGTACTTC CASSYTSQETQYF . TRBJ2-5 TRBV7-3 .
TGTGCCAGCTCACCAGGGAAGGGGGCGGAGACCCAGTACTTC CASSPGKGAETQYF . TRBJ2-5 TRBV18 TRBD1
TGTGCCAGCAGCTTGGGTAGCGGGGGGAACATTCAGTACTTC CASSLGSGGNIQYF . TRBJ2-4 TRBV7-2 TRBD2
TGTGCTAGTGGCCCAGGGACTAGCGGGGGTCCCTACAATGAGCAGTTCTTC CASGPGTSGGPYNEQFF . TRBJ2-1 TRBV12-5 TRBD2